This T cell receptor (beta chain) was observed in a study of post-analysis software for immune sequencing data. Study overall: As for disease course, relapsing-remitting, secondary progressive and progressive-relapsing multiple sclerosis were all included. Study-level results: Controls had significantly higher normalized Chao1 diversity than multiple sclerosis patients. Under F measure analysis, samples from one preparation batch co-clustered strongly.

This clonotype showed up many times. Its antigen is still unknown. Unique molecular identifiers featured in each of the TCR beta cDNA libraries. Input amounts of roughly 0.9 to 10 million T cells were used. These gave 500,000 or so cDNA molecules, so each molecule approximated one T cell. From the PCR reads, TCRdb called clonotypes with MiXCR, one entry per CDR3 protein. The data show 250,000 to 300,000 distinct CDR3 sequences, approximately 34% seen once. The source material was blood. The clonotype was recovered from a girl under 18 with multiple sclerosis.

DNA for the CDR3: TGCAGCGTTCGGTTGAACACTGAAGCTTTCTTT. Protein: CSVRLNTEAFF. V and J are TRBV20-1 and TRBJ1-1, with no clear D. The CDR3 extends over 11 amino acids. The germline gives CDR1 DFQATT, CDR2 SNEGSKA (reference sequence).